This entry lists 14 T cell receptor beta chains sequenced from one sample in a study of blood T cell repertoires in COVID-19. Method: immunoSEQ multiplex PCR; TCRdb's copy keeps in-frame clones and lacks some. The sample holds about 170,000 clones, approximately 81% seen once. The sample was peripheral blood. Receptors originate from a woman aged 70-85 years with COVID-19, enrolled during active disease.

The gene calls are TRBV30 and TRBJ2-4, with unresolved D. The CDR3 is 15 residues long. CDR1 and CDR2 from the germline V gene are GTSNPN and SVGIG (reference sequence). Trimming shortened V by 2 bases and J by 0 bases, and 11 bases separated the two germline ends. As DNA, the CDR3 is TGTGCCTGGAGTTCTCCCTTTCTAGCCAAAAACATTCAGTACTTC. This translates into CAWSSPFLAKNIQYF.

V and J are TRBV5-4 and TRBJ1-5; 7 nucleotides line up with TRBD1. Germline CDR1 is SGHNT and CDR2 is YYREEE (reference sequence). The CDR3 contains 14 residues. The ends lost 3 bases at V and 7 bases at J; junction bases unmatched: 7. CDR3 nucleotides: TGTGCCAGCAGCTCCCAGGGGGTCGGGCAGCCCCAGCATTTT. Its translation: CASSSQGVGQPQHF.

Note on this clone: The junction departs from the called germline gene at one end, perhaps through a read error. V gene TRBV7-7 combines with J gene TRBJ2-7; TRBD1 matches 9 bases. Germline CDR1 and CDR2: SSHAT and FNYEAQ (reference sequence). The CDR3 sequence is 13 residues long. This CDR3 reads CASSVGQGYEQYF. The CDR3 DNA follows: TGTGCTAGCAGCGTGGGACAGGGCTACGAGCAGTACTTC. Combining the CDR3 with reference TRBV7-7 and TRBJ2-7 gives the whole variable domain GAGVSQSPRYKVTKRGQDVTLRCDPISSHATLYWYQQALGQGPEFLTYFNYEAQPDKSGLPSDRFSAERPEGSISTLTIQRTEQRDSAMYRCASSVGQGYEQYFGPGTRLTVT.

V and J are TRBV28 and TRBJ1-5; D uncertain. The CDR3 loop spans 13 amino acids. Between the trimmed V and J ends, which lost 5 bases and 4 bases, there was a span of 9 bases. Germline loops: CDR1 MDHEN, CDR2 SYDVKM. The CDR3 bases are TGTGCCAGCAGTCGCTCGACTAATCAGCCCCAGCATTTT. It translates to CASSRSTNQPQHF.

The chain recombines TRBV9 with TRBJ2-2; 8 bases are shared with TRBD1. Trimming at V came to 4 bases and at J to 7 bases, leaving 6 bases not matched to a gene. The germline V gene encodes CDR1 SGDLS and CDR2 YYNGEE. This CDR3 is built from 14 residues. The CDR3 here is CASSTRTGLGELFF. CDR3 DNA: TGTGCCAGCAGCACCCGGACAGGGCTCGGGGAGCTGTTTTTT. The full variable domain, its missing parts supplied by reference TRBV9 and TRBJ2-2, is DSGVTQTPKHLITATGQRVTLRCSPRSGDLSVYWYQQSLDQGLQFLIQYYNGEERAKGNILERFSAQQFPDLHSELNLSSLELGDSALYFCASSTRTGLGELFFGEGSRLTVL.

The genes are TRBV4-2 and TRBJ2-4, with 7 nucleotides matching TRBD2. J gave up 0 bases and V 8 bases, and 7 bases lay outside the gene matches. Germline CDR1 and CDR2: LGHNA and YNFKEQ. The CDR3 has 15 amino acids. CDR3 nucleotide sequence: TGTGCCAGCTGTTACGCGGGGGAAGCCAAAAACATTCAGTACTTC. As protein: CASCYAGEAKNIQYF.

The V gene is TRBV27, the J gene TRBJ2-5, with TRBD1 identical over 10 bases. V lost 2 bases, J lost 7 bases, and 4 bases stayed unmatched. The CDR3 sequence is 14 residues long. Germline assignment: CDR1 MNHEY and CDR2 SMNVEV (reference sequence). CDR3 nucleotide sequence: TGTGCCAGCAGTTTAGACAGGGGGCTTGGGACCCAGTACTTC. This encodes CASSLDRGLGTQYF.

The J gene is TRBJ2-2, the V gene TRBV30; the D gene is possibly TRBD1 (5 bases). Germline CDR1 and CDR2: GTSNPN and SVGIG (reference sequence). There are 14 residues in the CDR3. Trimming cost V 0 bases and J 6 bases, with 11 bases left between them. The CDR3 protein is CAWSVGLGAGELFF. CDR3 in DNA: TGTGCCTGGAGTGTAGGATTAGGGGCCGGGGAGCTGTTTTTT.

This chain connects TRBV7-2 to TRBJ1-1, with TRBD1 matching over 12 bases. Germline V gives CDR1 SGHTA, CDR2 FQGNSA. The V gene end was trimmed by 5 bases and the J gene end by 4 bases; junction bases not matched to a gene: 8. This CDR3 has 16 residues. The CDR3 DNA sequence: TGTGCCAGCAGCCCGGGACAGGGGGCACGGGTCACTGAAGCTTTCTTT. Translation gives CASSPGQGARVTEAFF.

The chain combines TRBV11-2 with TRBJ1-1; 9 nucleotides align to TRBD1. Germline trimming cut 5 bases from V and 1 base from J; bases unmatched to any gene: 5. This CDR3 has 15 residues. CDR1 SGHAT and CDR2 FQNNGV come from the germline V gene. CDR3 amino acids: CASSATGGANTEAFF. CDR3 coding DNA: TGTGCCAGCAGCGCTACAGGGGGCGCGAACACTGAAGCTTTCTTT.

Here the CDR3 DNA reads TGTGCCAGTAGTATCGGACTAGCAGGGGGAGATACGCAGTATTTT. Translated: CASSIGLAGGDTQYF. V is TRBV19 and J is TRBJ2-3; tentatively, D is TRBD2 (8 bases). The CDR3 sequence is 15 residues long. V was cut by 3 bases and J by 5 bases, with 15 bases left in between. CDR1 is LNHDA and CDR2 is SQIVND in the germline V gene (reference sequence).

The V and J genes are TRBV5-1 and TRBJ2-5, with D possibly TRBD2 on 6 matching bases. The CDR3 is 16 residues long. Trimming left V 3 bases short and J 3 bases short, with 18 bases between. Germline V gives CDR1 SGHRS, CDR2 YFSETQ. CDR3 amino acids: CASSSGGAREKETQYF. CDR3 bases: TGCGCCAGCAGCTCCGGCGGGGCTCGTGAAAAAGAGACCCAGTACTTC. Looking up the rest from reference TRBV5-1 and TRBJ2-5 gives the full variable domain: KAGVTQTPRYLIKTRGQQVTLSCSPISGHRSVSWYQQTPGQGLQFLFEYFSETQRNKGNFPGRFSGRQFSNSRSEMNVSTLELGDSALYLCASSSGGAREKETQYFGPGTRLLVL.

The chain links TRBV9 to TRBJ1-1; 9 nucleotides agree with TRBD1. Germline V gene sequence: CDR1 SGDLS, CDR2 YYNGEE. The CDR3 is 15 amino acids. The V segment lost 1 base and the J segment 5 bases; nucleotides outside the gene matches: 6. DNA for the CDR3: TGTGCCAGCAGCGTAAAACAGGGGGCTGGGACTGAAGCTTTCTTT. Translating gives CASSVKQGAGTEAFF.

The V and J genes are TRBV11-2 and TRBJ2-7; tentative D call: TRBD1 (6 bases). Germline CDR1 and CDR2: SGHAT and FQNNGV. The CDR3 runs to 15 residues. Trimming shortened V by 2 bases and J by 3 bases, and 14 bases separated the two germline ends. The CDR3 DNA is TGTGCCAGCAGCTTACTGGCAGGGGTCAGCTACGAGCAGTACGTC. Protein product: CASSLLAGVSYEQYV.